These 13 T cell receptor beta chains came from one sample sequenced in a study of blood T cell repertoires in COVID-19. Clones were read by immunoSEQ multiplex PCR, and TCRdb kept only the in-frame ones, dropping some. The sample has approximately 390,000 clones; approximately 90% are singletons. Specimen: PBMCs or T cells enriched from blood (not recorded which). These receptors were obtained from a woman aged 50 to 60 who had recovered from COVID-19.

The chain carries TRBV18 and TRBJ1-2, with TRBD1 identical over 7 bases. V lost 2 bases, J lost 7 bases, and 4 bases stayed unmatched. Germline values: CDR1 KGHSH, CDR2 LQKENI. This CDR3 has 13 amino acids. The CDR3 bases are TGTGCCAGCTCACCAACAGGGGAGGTTGGCTACACCTTC. Translating it yields CASSPTGEVGYTF.

The genes are TRBV5-6 and TRBJ1-1, with D perhaps matching TRBD1 (6 bases). Looked up from germline, CDR1 is SGHDT and CDR2 is YYEEEE. V was trimmed by 6 bases and J by 2 bases, leaving 14 bases between them. CDR3 length: 14 amino acids. CDR3: CASILAGANTEAFF. The CDR3, as DNA: TGTGCCAGCATCCTAGCGGGGGCTAACACTGAAGCTTTCTTT.

This sequence joins TRBV28 and TRBJ2-5, with TRBD2 as a possible D gene (6 bases). This CDR3 has 15 amino acids. Looked up from germline, CDR1 is MDHEN and CDR2 is SYDVKM. Trimming stripped 6 bases from V and 5 bases from J, with 19 bases between. The CDR3 nucleotides are TGTGCCAGCAGCCCACCGCCGGGGGTCTCGGAGACCCAGTACTTC. Amino acid sequence: CASSPPPGVSETQYF.

J is TRBJ1-4 and V is TRBV24-1; TRBD1 matches 9 bases. V shed 3 bases, J shed 7 bases, and the junction held 8 bases outside the gene matches. Germline CDR1 and CDR2: KGHDR and SFDVKD. The CDR3 contains 16 residues. The CDR3 loop is CATSDPGQGLGEKLFF. The CDR3, as DNA: TGTGCCACCAGTGATCCGGGACAGGGTTTGGGTGAAAAACTGTTTTTT.

The rearrangement links TRBV30 to TRBJ1-2, with 8 bases matching TRBD1. CDR3 length equals 13 residues. V shed 3 bases, J shed 8 bases, and the junction held 8 bases outside the gene matches. The germline CDR1 and CDR2 sequences are GTSNPN and SVGIG (reference sequence). This CDR3 reads CAWRQDRAVGYTF. Here the CDR3 DNA reads TGTGCCTGGAGACAGGACAGGGCTGTGGGCTACACCTTC.

This clone was detected only once. V and J are TRBV7-9 and TRBJ1-2; 8 bases map to TRBD1. V lost 5 bases and J lost 1; bases outside the gene matches: 9. The CDR3 spans 16 residues. Germline CDR1 SEHNR, CDR2 FQNEAQ (reference sequence). The chain's CDR3 is CASSRGQGEGNYGYTF. The CDR3 DNA reads TGTGCCAGCAGCCGCGGACAGGGAGAGGGTAACTATGGCTACACCTTC.

This clone turned up a few times. Other DNA sequences within the sample encode an identical CDR3. The chain uses TRBV24-1 and TRBJ1-2; D is possibly TRBD1 (5 bases). V gave up 6 bases and J gave up 2 bases, with 9 bases separating them. The CDR3 sequence is 13 residues long. Germline loops: CDR1 KGHDR, CDR2 SFDVKD. CDR3 residues: CATSRGANYGYTF. The CDR3 coding sequence is TGTGCCACCAGTAGGGGCGCGAACTATGGCTACACCTTC.

V and J are TRBV6-4 and TRBJ1-6, with 7 bases aligning to TRBD1. The trim removed 6 bases at V and 8 bases at J, leaving 7 bases unmatched. Looked up from germline, CDR1 is MRHNA and CDR2 is SNTAGT. There are 14 residues in the CDR3. The CDR3 DNA reads as TGTGCCAGCAGCTCCAGGCAGGGGGATTCACCCCTCCACTTT. It translates to CASSSRQGDSPLHF.

The CDR3 reads CASSHRQGDEQFF. The DNA for the CDR3 is TGTGCCAGCAGCCATAGACAGGGGGATGAGCAGTTCTTC. This chain uses TRBV4-2 with TRBJ2-1, with 9 bases matching TRBD1. This CDR3 spans 13 amino acids. V lost 3 bases, J lost 8 bases, and 2 bases stayed unmatched. Germline lookup yields CDR1 LGHNA and CDR2 YNFKEQ.

The chain employs TRBV2 and TRBJ1-5; D is unresolved. The CDR3 totals 12 residues. Trimming shortened V by 11 bases and J by 6 bases, and 14 bases separated the two germline ends. CDR1 SNHLY and CDR2 FYNNEI come from the germline V gene. The CDR3: CAGNTAGQPQHF. CDR3 DNA: TGTGCCGGTAACACCGCTGGTCAGCCCCAGCATTTT. The full variable domain, completed using reference TRBV2 and TRBJ1-5, is EPEVTQTPSHQVTQMGQEVILRCVPISNHLYFYWYRQILGQKVEFLVSFYNNEISEKSEIFDDQFSVERPDGSNFTLKIRSTKLEDSAMYFCAGNTAGQPQHFGDGTRLSIL.

This clone is a singleton in its sample. The CDR3 is CASTQTVNTEAFF. For the CDR3, the DNA is TGTGCCAGCACGCAGACAGTCAACACTGAAGCTTTCTTT. The chain combines TRBV25-1 with TRBJ1-1; the D gene is possibly TRBD1 (5 bases). There are 13 residues in the CDR3. V was cut by 7 bases and J by 2 bases, with 11 bases left in between. Germline V gene sequence: CDR1 MGHDK, CDR2 SYGVNS.

The chain employs TRBV7-2 and TRBJ1-5; D is possibly TRBD1 (5 bases). Germline values: CDR1 SGHTA, CDR2 FQGNSA. V lost 3 bases and J lost 0, with 9 bases in between. This CDR3 has 15 residues. The CDR3 is CASSLGQYSNQPQHF. For the CDR3, the DNA is TGTGCCAGCAGCTTGGGGCAGTATAGCAATCAGCCCCAGCATTTT. The whole variable domain, filled in from reference TRBV7-2 and TRBJ1-5, reads GAGVSQSPSNKVTEKGKDVELRCDPISGHTALYWYRQSLGQGLEFLIYFQGNSAPDKSGLPSDRFSAERTGGSVSTLTIQRTQQEDSAVYLCASSLGQYSNQPQHFGDGTRLSIL.

V is TRBV11-3 and J is TRBJ1-1; D is ambiguous. Trimming stripped 5 bases from V and 7 bases from J, with 14 bases between. The CDR3 spans 13 residues. Germline V lookup: CDR1 SGHNT, CDR2 YENEEA. The CDR3 is CASSRGGGNEAFF. Written as DNA, the CDR3 is TGTGCCAGCAGCCGGGGAGGAGGGAATGAAGCTTTCTTT.